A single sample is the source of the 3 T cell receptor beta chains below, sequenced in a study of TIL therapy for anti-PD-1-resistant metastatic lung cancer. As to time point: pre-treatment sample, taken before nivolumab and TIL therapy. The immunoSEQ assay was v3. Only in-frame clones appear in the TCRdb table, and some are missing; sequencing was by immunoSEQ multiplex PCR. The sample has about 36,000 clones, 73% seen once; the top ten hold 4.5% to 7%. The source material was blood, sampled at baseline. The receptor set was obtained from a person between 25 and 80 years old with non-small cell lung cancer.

The CDR3 coding sequence is TGTGCCAGCAGCCTTACTGAGGGATTGGACGAGCAGTACTTC. This gives the protein CASSLTEGLDEQYF. The V gene is TRBV27, the J gene TRBJ2-7; tentatively, D is TRBD2 (5 bases). Germline CDR1 is MNHEY and CDR2 is SMNVEV (reference sequence). Trimming took off 6 bases at V and 5 bases at J, with 17 bases between the two ends. CDR3 length equals 14 residues.

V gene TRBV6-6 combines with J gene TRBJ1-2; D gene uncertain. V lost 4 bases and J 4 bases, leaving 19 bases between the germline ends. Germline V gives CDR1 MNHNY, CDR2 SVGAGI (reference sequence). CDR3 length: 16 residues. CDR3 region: CASSSGFPPTFYGYTF. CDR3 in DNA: TGTGCCAGCAGTTCCGGGTTCCCACCAACCTTCTATGGCTACACCTTC.

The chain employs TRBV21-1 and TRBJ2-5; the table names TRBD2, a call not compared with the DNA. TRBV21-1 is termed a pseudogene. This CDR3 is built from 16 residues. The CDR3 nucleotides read TGTGCCCGCCGGGGCGGGGGCAGAGATTCAGCGGAGACCCAGTACTTC. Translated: CARRGGGRDSAETQYF.